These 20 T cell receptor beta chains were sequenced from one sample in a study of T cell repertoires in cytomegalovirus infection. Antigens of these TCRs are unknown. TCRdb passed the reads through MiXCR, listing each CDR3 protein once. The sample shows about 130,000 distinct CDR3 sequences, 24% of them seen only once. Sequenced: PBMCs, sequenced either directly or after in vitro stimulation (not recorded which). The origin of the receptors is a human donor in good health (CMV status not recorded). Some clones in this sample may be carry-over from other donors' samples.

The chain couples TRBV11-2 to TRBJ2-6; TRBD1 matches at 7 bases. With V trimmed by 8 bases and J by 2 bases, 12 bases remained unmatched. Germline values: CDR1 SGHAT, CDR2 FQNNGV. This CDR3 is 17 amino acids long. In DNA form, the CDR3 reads TGTGCCAGCTCGGCGTTGACAGGGATAGCTGGGGCCAACGTCCTGACTTTC. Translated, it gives CASSALTGIAGANVLTF.

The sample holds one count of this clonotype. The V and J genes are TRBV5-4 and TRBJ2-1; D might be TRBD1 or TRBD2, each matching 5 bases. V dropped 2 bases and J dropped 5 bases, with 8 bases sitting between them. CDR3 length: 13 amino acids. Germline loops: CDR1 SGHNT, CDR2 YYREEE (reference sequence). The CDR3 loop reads CASSFVGDNEQFF. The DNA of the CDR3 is TGTGCCAGCAGCTTCGTGGGGGACAATGAGCAGTTCTTC.

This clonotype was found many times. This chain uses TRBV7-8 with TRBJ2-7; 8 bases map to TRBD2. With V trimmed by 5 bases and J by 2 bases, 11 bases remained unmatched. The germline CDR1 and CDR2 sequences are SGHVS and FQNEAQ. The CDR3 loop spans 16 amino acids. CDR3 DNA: TGTGCCAGCAGCCAACCACGGGGGGGGGACACCTACGAGCAGTACGTC. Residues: CASSQPRGGDTYEQYV.

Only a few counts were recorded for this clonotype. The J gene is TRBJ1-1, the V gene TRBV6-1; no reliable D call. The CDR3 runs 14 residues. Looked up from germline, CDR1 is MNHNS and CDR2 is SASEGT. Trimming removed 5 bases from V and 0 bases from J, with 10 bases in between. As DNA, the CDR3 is TGTGCCAGCAGTCCCATAAACTTGAACACTGAAGCTTTCTTT. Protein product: CASSPINLNTEAFF.

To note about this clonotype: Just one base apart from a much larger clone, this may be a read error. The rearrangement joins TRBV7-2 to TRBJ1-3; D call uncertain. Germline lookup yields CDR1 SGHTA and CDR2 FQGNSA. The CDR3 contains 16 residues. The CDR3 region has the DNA TGTGCCGGCAGCTTAGTTACCCTACCCTCTGGAAACACCATATATTTT. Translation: CAGSLVTLPSGNTIYF.

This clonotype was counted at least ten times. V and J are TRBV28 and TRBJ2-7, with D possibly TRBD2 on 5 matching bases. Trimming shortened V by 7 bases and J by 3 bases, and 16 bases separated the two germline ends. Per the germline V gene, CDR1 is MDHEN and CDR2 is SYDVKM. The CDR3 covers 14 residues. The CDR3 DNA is TGTGCCAGCAACCAGATCCGGGGTCTCTACGAGCAGTACTTC. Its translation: CASNQIRGLYEQYF.

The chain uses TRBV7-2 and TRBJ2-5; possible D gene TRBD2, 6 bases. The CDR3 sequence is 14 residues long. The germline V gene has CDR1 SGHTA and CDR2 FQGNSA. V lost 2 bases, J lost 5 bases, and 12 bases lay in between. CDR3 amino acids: CASSLFRAGETQYF. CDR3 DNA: TGTGCCAGCAGCTTATTTCGGGCGGGGGAGACCCAGTACTTC.

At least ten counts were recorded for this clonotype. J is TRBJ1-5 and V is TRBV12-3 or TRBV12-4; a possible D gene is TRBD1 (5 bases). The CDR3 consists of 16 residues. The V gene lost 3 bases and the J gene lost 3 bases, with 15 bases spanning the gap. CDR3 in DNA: TGTGCCAGCAGTTTCTTCCAGGGCAGGGCCAATCAGCCCCAGCATTTT. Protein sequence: CASSFFQGRANQPQHF.

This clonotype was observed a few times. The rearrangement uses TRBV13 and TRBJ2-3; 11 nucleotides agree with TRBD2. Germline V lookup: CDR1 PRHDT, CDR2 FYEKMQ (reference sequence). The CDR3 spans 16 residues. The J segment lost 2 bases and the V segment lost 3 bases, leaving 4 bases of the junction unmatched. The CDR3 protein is CASSFRSGRATDTQYF. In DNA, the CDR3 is TGTGCCAGCAGCTTTCGTAGCGGGAGGGCCACAGATACGCAGTATTTT.

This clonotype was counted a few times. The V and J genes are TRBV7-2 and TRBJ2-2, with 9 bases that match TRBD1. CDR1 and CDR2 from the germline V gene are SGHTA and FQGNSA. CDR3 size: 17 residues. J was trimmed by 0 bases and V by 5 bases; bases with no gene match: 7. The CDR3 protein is CASSIAGTGTNTGELFF. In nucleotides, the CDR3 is TGTGCCAGCAGCATCGCCGGGACAGGGACGAACACCGGGGAGCTGTTTTTT.

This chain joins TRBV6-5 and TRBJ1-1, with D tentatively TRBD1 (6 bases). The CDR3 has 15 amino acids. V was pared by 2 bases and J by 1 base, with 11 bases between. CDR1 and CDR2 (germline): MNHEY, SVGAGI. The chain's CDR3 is CASSYGARGNTEAFF. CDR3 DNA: TGTGCCAGCAGTTACGGGGCCAGGGGGAACACTGAAGCTTTCTTT.

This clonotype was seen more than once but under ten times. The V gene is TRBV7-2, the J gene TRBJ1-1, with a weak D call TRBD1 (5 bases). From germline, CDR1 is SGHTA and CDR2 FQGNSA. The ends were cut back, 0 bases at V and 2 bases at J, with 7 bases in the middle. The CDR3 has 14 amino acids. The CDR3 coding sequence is TGTGCCAGCAGCTTAGCAGGGGTTAACACTGAAGCTTTCTTT. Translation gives CASSLAGVNTEAFF.

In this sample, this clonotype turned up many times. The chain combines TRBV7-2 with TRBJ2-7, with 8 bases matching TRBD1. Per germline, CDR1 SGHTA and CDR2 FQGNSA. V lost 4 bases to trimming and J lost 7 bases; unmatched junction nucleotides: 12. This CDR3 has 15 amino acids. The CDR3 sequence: CASSSRQGSTPEQYF. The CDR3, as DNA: TGTGCCAGCAGCTCACGACAGGGGAGTACCCCTGAGCAGTACTTC.

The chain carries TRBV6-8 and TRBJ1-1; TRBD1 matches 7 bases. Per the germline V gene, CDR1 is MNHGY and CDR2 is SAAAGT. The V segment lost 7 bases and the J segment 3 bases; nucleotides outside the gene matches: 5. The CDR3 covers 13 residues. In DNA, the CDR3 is TGTGCCAGCACACAAAGGGGGCACACTGAAGCTTTCTTT. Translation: CASTQRGHTEAFF.

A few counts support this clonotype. The CDR3 loop reads CATSDSHASSYEQYF. DNA for the CDR3: TGTGCCACCAGTGATTCCCACGCGAGCTCCTACGAGCAGTACTTC. V gene TRBV24-1 combines with J gene TRBJ2-7, with D uncertain. Trimming removed 2 bases from V and 0 bases from J, with 10 bases in between. Germline CDR1 KGHDR, CDR2 SFDVKD. This CDR3 comprises 15 residues.

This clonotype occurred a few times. The CDR3 sequence is CASSIWDRGSANTGELFF. As DNA, the CDR3 is TGTGCCAGCAGTATATGGGACAGGGGGTCCGCGAACACCGGGGAGCTGTTTTTT. The chain has TRBV6-2 or TRBV6-3 and TRBJ2-2, with TRBD1 matching 11 bases. J gave up 0 bases and V 5 bases, and 8 bases lay outside the gene matches. The germline V gene encodes CDR1 MNHEY and CDR2 SVGEGT. The CDR3 covers 18 residues.

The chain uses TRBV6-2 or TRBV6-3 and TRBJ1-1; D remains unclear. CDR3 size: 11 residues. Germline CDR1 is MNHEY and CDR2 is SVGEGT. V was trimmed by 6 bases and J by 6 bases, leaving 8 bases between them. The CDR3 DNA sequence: TGTGCCAGCAGGATGGGTGCTGAAGCTTTCTTT. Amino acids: CASRMGAEAFF.

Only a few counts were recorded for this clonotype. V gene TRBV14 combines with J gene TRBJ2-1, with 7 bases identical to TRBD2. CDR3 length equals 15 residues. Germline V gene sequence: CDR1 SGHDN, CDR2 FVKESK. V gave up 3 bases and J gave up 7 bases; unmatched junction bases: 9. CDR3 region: CASSQGLVGGNEQFF. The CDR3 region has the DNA TGTGCCAGCAGCCAGGGGTTAGTCGGGGGGAATGAGCAGTTCTTC.

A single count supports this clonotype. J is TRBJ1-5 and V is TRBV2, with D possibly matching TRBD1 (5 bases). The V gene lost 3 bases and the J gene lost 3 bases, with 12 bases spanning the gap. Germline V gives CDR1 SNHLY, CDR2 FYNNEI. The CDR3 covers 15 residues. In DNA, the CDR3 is TGTGCCAGCAGTGAGGGGGTCGGGTACAATCAGCCCCAGCATTTT. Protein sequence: CASSEGVGYNQPQHF.

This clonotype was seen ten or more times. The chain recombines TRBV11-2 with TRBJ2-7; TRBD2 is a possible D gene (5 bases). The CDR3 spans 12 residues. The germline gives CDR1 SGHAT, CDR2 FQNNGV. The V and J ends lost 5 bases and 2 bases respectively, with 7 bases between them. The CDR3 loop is CASSPSPYEQYV. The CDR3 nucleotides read TGTGCCAGCAGCCCTAGCCCCTACGAGCAGTACGTC.